The T cell receptor beta chain under discussion was sequenced for a study of T-cell memory formation after mild COVID-19. A word on this clonotype: Its antigen is not identified.

TCRalpha and TCRbeta libraries used 5'RACE with constant-segment primers and UMIs. In TCRdb, the 5' RACE reads were re-called with MiXCR into one record per CDR3 protein. The table lists over 150,000 distinct CDR3 sequences, 10% to 15% of them singletons. Whole-study results and caveats: SARS-CoV-2 specificity was not confirmed for second-wave clones peaking on day 37.

Germline values: CDR1 SEHNR, CDR2 FQNEAQ (reference sequence). Trimming shortened V by 2 bases and J by 1 base, and 8 bases separated the two germline ends. The CDR3 spans 14 residues. The sequenced material came from PBMCs or a T cell subset sorted from them (not recorded which). The gene calls are TRBV7-9 and TRBJ1-1; D is undetermined. The receptor comes from a man aged 18 to 29 who had mild COVID-19 (a few samples of this study predate the infection). Cell type and time point are not known. The CDR3 DNA reads TGTGCCAGCAGCTTAATCCCCTCGAACACTGAAGCTTTCTTT. Protein: CASSLIPSNTEAFF.